One and the same sample provided the 8 T cell receptor beta chains below, sequenced in a study of response to subunit inactivated influenza vaccine. Each CDR3 protein is one row after TCRdb ran MiXCR on the RT-PCR reads. The sample yields roughly 170,000 distinct CDR3 sequences, around 9.2% seen once. This material consisted of non-naive T cells sorted from PBMCs, taken on the day of vaccination. The origin of the receptors is a man between 45 and 60 years old who received an inactivated influenza vaccine.

This clonotype appeared many times. The chain uses TRBV4-2 and TRBJ2-5; D remains ambiguous. The CDR3 runs 16 residues. Trimming removed 2 bases from V and 2 bases from J, with 15 bases in between. Germline assignment: CDR1 LGHNA and CDR2 YNFKEQ. CDR3 amino acids: CASSQNGGHVQETQYF. CDR3 in DNA: TGTGCCAGCAGCCAAAACGGCGGCCATGTTCAAGAGACCCAGTACTTC.

This clonotype occurred a few times. The chain is built from TRBV7-9 and TRBJ1-5, with D hard to call. CDR3 length: 13 residues. CDR1 is SEHNR, CDR2 FQNEAQ, per germline (reference sequence). Trimming took 5 bases from V and 5 from J, leaving 10 bases between them. CDR3 nucleotide sequence: TGTGCCAGCAGCCAAGACGGATATCAGCCCCAGCATTTT. As protein: CASSQDGYQPQHF.

The sample holds many counts of this clonotype. This rearrangement joins TRBV28 to TRBJ2-3, with 11 positions matching TRBD2. The V gene's germline CDR1 is MDHEN and CDR2 SYDVKM. The CDR3 runs to 14 residues. V lost 5 bases and J lost 6; bases outside the gene matches: 4. The CDR3 here is CASSLAGGWDTQYF. The CDR3 DNA reads as TGTGCCAGCAGTCTAGCGGGAGGATGGGATACGCAGTATTTT.

The chain couples TRBV3-1 to TRBJ2-5; 10 bases agree with TRBD2. Trimming took 0 bases from V and 5 from J; bases not matched to a gene: 9. CDR1 is LGHDT and CDR2 is YNNKEL in the germline V gene (reference sequence). This CDR3 contains 17 residues. As DNA, the CDR3 is TGTGCCAGCAGCCAAGATCTCCTCGCTAGCGGGAGTGAGACCCAGTACTTC. Amino acids: CASSQDLLASGSETQYF.

This clonotype was found many times. The rearrangement links TRBV27 to TRBJ2-5; 7 positions match TRBD1. V gave up 6 bases and J gave up 1 base; unmatched junction bases: 5. The CDR3 is 14 residues long. Germline values: CDR1 MNHEY, CDR2 SMNVEV (reference sequence). The CDR3 is CASSSRQGQETQYF. Written as DNA, the CDR3 is TGTGCCAGCAGCAGTCGACAGGGCCAAGAGACCCAGTACTTC.

This clonotype was detected only a few times. This rearrangement joins TRBV12-3 or TRBV12-4 to TRBJ2-1; 7 nucleotides line up with TRBD2. The CDR3 has 14 amino acids. V lost 7 bases, J lost 4 bases, and 7 bases stayed unmatched. The CDR3 region is CASTFGLEYNEQFF. Written as DNA, the CDR3 is TGTGCCAGCACATTTGGACTAGAATACAATGAGCAGTTCTTC.

This clonotype has more than one count but fewer than ten. The chain recombines TRBV5-6 with TRBJ2-7, with unresolved D. CDR1 and CDR2 from the germline V gene are SGHDT and YYEEEE. The CDR3 consists of 15 residues. V dropped 1 base and J dropped 1 base, with 12 bases sitting between them. CDR3 loop: CASSLSWARSYEQYF. The DNA of the CDR3 is TGTGCCAGCAGCTTGAGTTGGGCCAGATCCTACGAGCAGTACTTC.

This clonotype was counted ten times or more. The chain joins TRBV7-9 to TRBJ2-7; possibly TRBD1 or TRBD2 for D (5 bases each). The CDR3 is made up of 15 amino acids. Germline V gene data show CDR1 as SEHNR and CDR2 as FQNEAQ (reference sequence). V was shortened by 2 bases and J by 7 bases, with 18 bases between the two germline ends. DNA for the CDR3: TGTGCCAGCAGCTTATTAGGGACGTCCTTGGGGGAGCAGTACTTC. Translating gives CASSLLGTSLGEQYF. The full variable domain, in which reference TRBV7-9 and TRBJ2-7 provide the parts outside the CDR3, is DTGVSQNPRHKITKRGQNVTFRCDPISEHNRLYWYRQTLGQGPEFLTYFQNEAQLEKSRLLSDRFSAERPKGSFSTLEIQRTEQGDSAMYLCASSLLGTSLGEQYFGPGTRLTVT.